This T cell receptor (beta chain) was sequenced in a study of blood T cell repertoires in COVID-19. In the study overall: Cohort 3 donors were reported recovered after two negative PCRs, clearance, or symptom resolution. Some COVID-19 samples were acute and others convalescent; all came from the United States, Italy and Spain.

Per the original data handling: Estimation of nucleated cell counts relied on the amplification of reference gene primers. Measured with immunoSEQ multiplex PCR; TCRdb has only the in-frame clones, and not every one. The DNA gave D and trimming, while V, J and clone size come from that table. This repertoire shows 350,000 to 450,000 clones, approximately 89% found once; its top ten account for roughly 2%. Across about two dozen US areas, participants ranged in age from about 18 to 90 years. Germline assignment: CDR1 LGHDT and CDR2 YNNKEL (reference sequence). After removal of 1 base from V and 6 bases from J, the junction contained 4 bases not matched to a gene. The CDR3 contains 15 residues.

The sequence was obtained from a man aged 40-49 years in a cohort exposed to, infected with or recovered from COVID-19 (not recorded which). This sequence joins TRBV3-1 (or the pseudogene TRBV3-2) and TRBJ2-1; TRBD2 agrees at 9 bases. Sequenced input: PBMCs or T cells enriched from blood (not recorded which). CDR3 loop: CASSQGAGGFNEQFF. The CDR3 DNA follows: TGTGCCAGCAGCCAAGGCGCGGGAGGGTTCAATGAGCAGTTCTTC.